The 21 T cell receptor beta chains below were found in one sample sequenced in a study of cytomegalovirus exposure and HLA in healthy donors. Vbeta (60) and Jbeta (13) primers were used in the PCR. Produced via immunoSEQ multiplex PCR; TCRdb's table is partial and in-frame only. The data show 130,000 to 150,000 clones, roughly 80% seen once. Material: PBMCs. Receptor source: a woman aged 40 to 50 in good health and CMV-seropositive.

V is TRBV4-1 and J is TRBJ1-2; maybe TRBD1 (6 bases). The CDR3 is 15 residues long. V shed 1 base and J shed 4 bases, with 13 bases lying between them. Germline CDR1 MGHRA, CDR2 YSYEKL. CDR3 sequence (DNA): TGCGCCAGCAGCCAAGGGATGACAGGTTCCTATGGCTACACCTTC. It specifies CASSQGMTGSYGYTF.

The CDR3 bases are TGTGCCAGCACCTTCGGGGCAGGGGGGTTCCCTAACTATGGCTACACCTTC. This encodes CASTFGAGGFPNYGYTF. The rearrangement links TRBV21-1 to TRBJ1-2; TRBD1, the table's D call, lacks a check against the DNA. TRBV21-1 is deemed a pseudogene. There are 17 residues in the CDR3.

Note on this clone: In the same sample, other DNA sequences code for this CDR3. This chain uses TRBV6-1 with TRBJ1-2; TRBD1 matches at 7 bases. Germline assignment: CDR1 MNHNS and CDR2 SASEGT. This CDR3 has 14 amino acids. The V gene end was trimmed by 1 base and the J gene end by 5 bases; junction bases not matched to a gene: 4. In nucleotides, the CDR3 is TGTGCCAGCAGTGAAGATCCAGGGGGTTATGGCTACACCTTC. It specifies CASSEDPGGYGYTF.

This sequence joins TRBV7-2 and TRBJ1-2; the D gene is possibly TRBD1 (6 bases). The CDR3 sequence is 15 residues long. The germline CDR1 and CDR2 sequences are SGHTA and FQGNSA. V was cut by 5 bases and J by 4 bases, with 17 bases left in between. The CDR3 sequence: CASSPSPQGIYGYTF. CDR3 bases: TGTGCCAGCAGCCCTAGCCCACAGGGTATCTATGGCTACACCTTC.

The V call is TRBV4-1, the J call TRBJ1-3; the D is unclear. Germline CDR1 reads MGHRA; CDR2 reads YSYEKL. V lost 0 bases to trimming and J lost 0 bases, with 6 bases between them. This CDR3 has 15 residues. The CDR3 sequence: CASSQDPSSGNTIYF. The CDR3 coding sequence is TGCGCCAGCAGCCAAGATCCGAGCTCTGGAAACACCATATATTTT.

The gene calls are TRBV6-1 and TRBJ2-2; 7 bases align to TRBD1. V was clipped by 0 bases and J by 5 bases; unmatched bases: 9. The CDR3 spans 17 residues. From germline, CDR1 is MNHNS and CDR2 SASEGT. The CDR3 sequence is CASSEAGIGGSTGELFF. DNA of the CDR3: TGTGCCAGCAGTGAAGCGGGGATAGGGGGCTCGACCGGGGAGCTGTTTTTT.

The V gene is TRBV6-5, the J gene TRBJ2-2, with D hard to call. This CDR3 has 15 residues. Deletions cut 3 bases from V and 4 bases from J, with 12 bases between. Germline V gene data show CDR1 as MNHEY and CDR2 as SVGAGI. The CDR3 spells CASSYRKPGTGELFF. Written as DNA, the CDR3 is TGTGCCAGCAGTTATAGGAAACCGGGCACCGGGGAGCTGTTTTTT.

This clone has a handful of counts. The chain has TRBV28 and TRBJ1-2; TRBD1 might be the D (6 bases). Germline loops: CDR1 MDHEN, CDR2 SYDVKM. The CDR3 totals 12 residues. Trimming took off 5 bases at V and 4 bases at J, with 8 bases between the two ends. The CDR3 protein is CASSQDSYGYTF. The CDR3 nucleotides read TGTGCCAGCAGTCAGGACAGCTATGGCTACACCTTC.

The count of this clone is one. This chain connects TRBV11-2 to TRBJ2-1, with D maybe TRBD1 (7 bases). Germline V gene sequence: CDR1 SGHAT, CDR2 FQNNGV. Trimming pared 5 bases from V and 9 bases from J, leaving 11 bases between. This CDR3 comprises 12 residues. The CDR3 DNA follows: TGTGCCAGCAGCGCGGGACAGTTTGAGCAGTTCTTC. This gives the protein CASSAGQFEQFF.

The chain couples TRBV6-6 to TRBJ1-1, with D possibly being TRBD1 (6 bases). This CDR3 region has 13 residues. Germline V lookup: CDR1 MNHNY, CDR2 SVGAGI (reference sequence). V was cut by 8 bases and J by 4 bases, with 14 bases left in between. The CDR3 coding sequence is TGTGCCAGCTTGGACAGTCTTGCCACTGAAGCTTTCTTT. The encoded protein is CASLDSLATEAFF.

This chain uses TRBV6-6 with TRBJ2-1; no clear D gene. The CDR3 loop spans 14 amino acids. V was clipped by 4 bases and J by 4 bases, with 11 bases between them. The V gene's germline CDR1 is MNHNY and CDR2 SVGAGI (reference sequence). CDR3 amino acids: CASSFAEAYNEQFF. For the CDR3, the DNA is TGTGCCAGCAGTTTCGCGGAAGCTTACAATGAGCAGTTCTTC.

This clone appeared a single time. The same CDR3 arises from other DNA sequences in this sample as well. This chain joins TRBV2 and TRBJ2-2; a weak D match, TRBD2 (6 bases). CDR1 and CDR2 (germline): SNHLY, FYNNEI. Trimming pared 3 bases from V and 4 bases from J, leaving 12 bases between. The CDR3 length is 15 residues. The CDR3, as DNA: TGTGCCAGCAGTGAGTCCGGCGGGGCCACCGGGGAGCTGTTTTTT. This encodes CASSESGGATGELFF.

This chain connects TRBV23-1 to TRBJ2-1, with D possibly matching TRBD1 (5 bases). TRBV23-1 is marked as an open reading frame, function uncertain. V lost 3 bases and J lost 9, with 15 bases in between. The CDR3 is 14 residues long. CDR3 coding DNA: TGCGCCAGCAGTCAGGCCATAGGGGAAAGTGAGCAGTTCTTC. Translated: CASSQAIGESEQFF.

The rearrangement joins TRBV19 to TRBJ2-3; unclear D gene. The length of the CDR3 is 13 residues. Trimming removed 6 bases from V and 4 bases from J, with 11 bases in between. Germline values: CDR1 LNHDA, CDR2 SQIVND (reference sequence). The CDR3 DNA is TGTGCCAGTAGAGCATTAGCCTCAGATACGCAGTATTTT. It translates to CASRALASDTQYF.

This chain connects TRBV14 to TRBJ1-3; the D gene is possibly TRBD1 (5 bases). V shed 1 base and J shed 2 bases, with 6 bases lying between them. The CDR3 is made up of 14 amino acids. The germline V gene encodes CDR1 SGHDN and CDR2 FVKESK. The CDR3 reads CASSQAGPGNTIYF. CDR3 nucleotide sequence: TGTGCCAGCAGCCAAGCAGGGCCTGGAAACACCATATATTTT.

This clone came up a few times. This rearrangement joins TRBV9 to TRBJ2-2; D possibly corresponds to TRBD2 (7 bases). The germline CDR1 and CDR2 sequences are SGDLS and YYNGEE. CDR3 size: 14 residues. Trimming cost V 5 bases and J 7 bases, with 15 bases left between them. The CDR3 region has the DNA TGTGCCAGCAGTGGAATAGGGGGGGTCGGGGAGCTGTTTTTT. This sequence encodes CASSGIGGVGELFF.

V usage is TRBV7-9 and J usage is TRBJ1-6; D uncertain. V was clipped by 5 bases and J by 7 bases, with 6 bases between them. The CDR3 runs to 12 residues. Per the germline V gene, CDR1 is SEHNR and CDR2 is FQNEAQ (reference sequence). DNA for the CDR3: TGTGCCAGCAGCCCTGTAAATTCACCCCTCCACTTT. Its protein is CASSPVNSPLHF.

The chain combines TRBV11-2 with TRBJ1-1; D is unclear. This CDR3 has 15 amino acids. Germline lookup yields CDR1 SGHAT and CDR2 FQNNGV. The V and J ends lost 0 bases and 0 bases respectively, with 8 bases between them. In DNA, the CDR3 is TGTGCCAGCAGCTTAGATCCGGGAATGAACACTGAAGCTTTCTTT. The encoded protein is CASSLDPGMNTEAFF.

V usage is TRBV5-1 and J usage is TRBJ2-2; 8 nucleotides line up with TRBD2. V shed 6 bases and J 4 bases; nucleotides not matched to a gene: 11. Germline V gives CDR1 SGHRS, CDR2 YFSETQ. The CDR3 has 16 residues. CDR3 DNA: TGCGCCAGCACCACTAGCGGATGGTATAGCACCGGGGAGCTGTTTTTT. Protein product: CASTTSGWYSTGELFF. The entire variable domain, with the rest obtained from reference TRBV5-1 and TRBJ2-2, is as follows: KAGVTQTPRYLIKTRGQQVTLSCSPISGHRSVSWYQQTPGQGLQFLFEYFSETQRNKGNFPGRFSGRQFSNSRSEMNVSTLELGDSALYLCASTTSGWYSTGELFFGEGSRLTVL.

This chain joins TRBV18 and TRBJ2-5; weak D call: TRBD1 (6 bases). Germline V gene sequence: CDR1 KGHSH, CDR2 LQKENI. The CDR3 sequence is 11 residues long. Trimming took 8 bases from V and 3 from J, leaving 7 bases between them. The chain's CDR3 is CASRQEETQYF. The CDR3 coding sequence is TGTGCCAGCCGACAGGAAGAGACCCAGTACTTC.

The chain uses TRBV9 and TRBJ1-6; D gene unclear. Germline CDR1 SGDLS, CDR2 YYNGEE. V shed 1 base and J shed 8 bases, with 10 bases lying between them. This CDR3 has 14 residues. The CDR3 region is CASSVTPEDSPLHF. The CDR3, as DNA: TGTGCCAGCAGCGTAACCCCTGAGGATTCACCCCTCCACTTT.